This TCR beta chain was profiled in a study of T-cell reconstitution after alpha-beta-depleted transplantation in children. Unique molecular identifiers were built into the TCRbeta library. Each CDR3 protein gets one entry after TCRdb re-called the PCR reads with MiXCR. This table holds 200,000 to 250,000 distinct CDR3 sequences, roughly 10% found once. V gave up 7 bases and J gave up 8 bases; unmatched junction bases: 9. The CDR3 has 14 amino acids. Germline values: CDR1 SQVTM, CDR2 ANQGSEA. This clonotype was counted at least ten times. The antigen is unknown. Study-level results: The origin of alpha-beta T cells about two months after transplant was reportedly several hundred expanded graft clones. Counts and diversity of T cells one year after transplant came mostly from newly produced T cells.

The sequence was obtained from a child younger than two with acute myeloid leukemia, due to receive a stem cell transplant. The V gene is TRBV29-1, the J gene TRBJ2-4; 12 bases are shared with TRBD2. The specimen comprised PBMCs, sampled before TCRalphabeta/CD19-depleted stem cell transplant. The CDR3 sequence: CSARTSGMRDIQYF. The CDR3, as DNA: TGCAGCGCCAGGACTAGCGGGATGAGGGACATTCAGTACTTC.